Shown below are 19 T cell receptor beta chains from a single sample sequenced in a study of CD8+ T cells in alopecia areata. Described treatment: oral pan-JAK inhibitor, 5-10 mg twice daily. RNA was extracted and reverse transcribed into cDNA as the sequencing template. Only in-frame clones appear in the TCRdb table, and some are missing; sequencing was by immunoSEQ multiplex PCR. The sample records roughly 210,000 clones, roughly two fifths being singletons. Source: CD4+ T cells sorted from blood, taken at roughly week 36, from a patient treated with tofacitinib. The receptors come from a human donor with alopecia areata.

In its sample, this clone was seen a few times. The rearrangement links TRBV4-1 to TRBJ2-5; D remains ambiguous. Germline V lookup: CDR1 MGHRA, CDR2 YSYEKL. CDR3 size: 15 residues. Trimming pared 4 bases from V and 3 bases from J, leaving 15 bases between. CDR3 sequence: CASSPRGDLEETQYF. The CDR3 DNA follows: TGCGCCAGCAGCCCGCGAGGCGATCTGGAAGAGACCCAGTACTTC.

About this clone itself: The same CDR3 arises from other DNA sequences in this sample as well. This sequence joins TRBV30 and TRBJ1-1; D is undetermined. There are 11 residues in the CDR3. Per the germline V gene, CDR1 is GTSNPN and CDR2 is SVGIG (reference sequence). With 2 bases removed from V and 5 bases from J, the gap between germline ends came to 6 bases. The CDR3 region has the DNA TGTGCCTGGAGTCGTCGGACTGAAGCTTTCTTT. This codes for CAWSRRTEAFF.

The rearrangement uses TRBV2 and TRBJ2-7, with TRBD2 as a possible D gene (6 bases). CDR1 SNHLY and CDR2 FYNNEI come from the germline V gene. V lost 4 bases and J lost 5, with 12 bases in between. This CDR3 is 13 amino acids long. The DNA of the CDR3 is TGTGCCAGCAGTGGGGGGACTCCTAACGAGCAGTACTTC. This encodes CASSGGTPNEQYF.

The V and J genes are TRBV5-1 and TRBJ2-5; tentative D call: TRBD2 (8 bases). This CDR3 has 18 amino acids. Germline CDR1 is SGHRS and CDR2 is YFSETQ. The CDR3 DNA sequence: TGCGCTTCCACCAGGGGGTACGAGGGCGGGAGGCTCCAAGAGACCCAGTACTTC. It codes for CASTRGYEGGRLQETQYF. The full variable domain, completed using reference TRBV5-1 and TRBJ2-5, is KAGVTQTPRYLIKTRGQQVTLSCSPISGHRSVSWYQQTPGQGLQFLFEYFSETQRNKGNFPGRFSGRQFSNSRSEMNVSTLELGDSALYLCASTRGYEGGRLQETQYFGPGTRLLVL.

This clone was seen a handful of times. The chain carries TRBV7-9 and TRBJ2-7; TRBD1 aligns across 9 bases. Germline V gene sequence: CDR1 SEHNR, CDR2 FQNEAQ (reference sequence). The V gene end was trimmed by 6 bases and the J gene end by 4 bases; junction bases not matched to a gene: 4. The CDR3 covers 13 residues. The CDR3 sequence: CASSHGQGYEQYF. CDR3 nucleotide sequence: TGTGCCAGCAGTCACGGACAGGGGTACGAGCAGTACTTC.

For the CDR3, the DNA is TGCGCCAGCAGTCCAACCCGACGGAAAAACACCGGGGAGCTGTTTTTT. Translated: CASSPTRRKNTGELFF. The chain employs TRBV23-1 and TRBJ2-2; D is undetermined. TRBV23-1 is noted as an ORF with a role that remains uncertain. This CDR3 contains 16 residues. V was trimmed by 4 bases and J by 2 bases, leaving 14 bases between them.

On this clone itself: An end of the junction does not agree with germline; a read error may underlie this. V usage is TRBV4-2 and J usage is TRBJ2-2; TRBD2 agrees at 10 bases. Per germline, CDR1 LGHNA and CDR2 YNFKEQ. The CDR3 runs to 17 residues. CDR3 amino acids: CSSEAAGLAGVTGELFF. CDR3 in DNA: TGTTCCAGCGAAGCGGCGGGGCTAGCGGGAGTTACCGGGGAGCTGTTTTTT.

This clone was counted between two and nine times. This chain links TRBV29-1 with TRBJ1-1; D possibly corresponds to TRBD1 (5 bases). Germline V CDR1 and CDR2: SQVTM, ANQGSEA. Trimming took 6 bases from V and 4 from J, leaving 18 bases between them. The CDR3 consists of 14 residues. The CDR3 DNA reads TGCAGCGTAGCCCGGGGGGGTAAGGCCACTGAAGCTTTCTTT. It yields the protein CSVARGGKATEAFF. The variable domain in full, with the rest retrieved from reference TRBV29-1 and TRBJ1-1, is SAVISQKPSRDICQRGTSLTIQCQVDSQVTMMFWYRQQPGQSLTLIATANQGSEATYESGFVIDKFPISRPNLTFSTLTVSNMSPEDSSIYLCSVARGGKATEAFFGQGTRLTVV.

CDR3 sequence reads: CASSHEQFF. DNA of the CDR3: TGTGCCAGCAGTCATGAGCAGTTCTTC. This chain joins TRBV7-9 and TRBJ2-1; no clear D gene. V gave up 6 bases and J gave up 8 bases, with 2 bases separating them. The CDR3 is 9 amino acids. Germline CDR1 and CDR2: SEHNR and FQNEAQ (reference sequence).

This chain uses TRBV10-3 with TRBJ1-4, with TRBD1 as a possible D gene (5 bases). The CDR3 extends over 15 amino acids. The germline V gene encodes CDR1 ENHRY and CDR2 SYGVKD. V lost 2 bases and J lost 5, with 12 bases in between. The CDR3 protein is CAISEQGAGNEKLFF. CDR3 coding DNA: TGTGCCATCAGTGAGCAAGGGGCAGGCAATGAAAAACTGTTTTTT.

The V and J genes are TRBV7-2 and TRBJ2-7; 11 nucleotides match TRBD2. The CDR3 is made up of 15 amino acids. CDR1 and CDR2 from the germline V gene are SGHTA and FQGNSA. Trimming at V came to 1 base and at J to 2 bases, leaving 1 base not matched to a gene. The CDR3 coding sequence is TGTGCCAGCAGCTTAGGGGGACTAGCGGCCTACGAGCAGTACTTC. Protein product: CASSLGGLAAYEQYF.

The chain links TRBV7-2 to TRBJ2-2; TRBD1 aligns across 7 bases. The CDR3 totals 16 residues. V lost 5 bases, J lost 2 bases, and 8 bases stayed unmatched. Germline V gene sequence: CDR1 SGHTA, CDR2 FQGNSA. The CDR3: CASSQQIGGNTGELFF. The CDR3 DNA sequence: TGTGCCAGCAGCCAGCAGATAGGGGGCAACACCGGGGAGCTGTTTTTT.

V is TRBV9 and J is TRBJ2-5; D is ambiguous. The CDR3 extends over 13 amino acids. CDR1 is SGDLS and CDR2 is YYNGEE in the germline V gene. Deletions cut 0 bases from V and 5 bases from J, with 8 bases between. The CDR3 nucleotides are TGTGCCAGCAGCGTAGTTGGTTTTGAGACCCAGTACTTC. Translated, it gives CASSVVGFETQYF. Full variable domain (remainder filled in from reference TRBV9 and TRBJ2-5): DSGVTQTPKHLITATGQRVTLRCSPRSGDLSVYWYQQSLDQGLQFLIQYYNGEERAKGNILERFSAQQFPDLHSELNLSSLELGDSALYFCASSVVGFETQYFGPGTRLLVL.

The chain uses TRBV4-3 and TRBJ1-1; possibly TRBD1 for D (5 bases). The CDR3 is made up of 17 amino acids. The V end lost 4 bases, the J end lost 1 base, and 19 bases lay between the germline ends. Per the germline V gene, CDR1 is LGHNA and CDR2 is YSLEER. In DNA form, the CDR3 reads TGCGCCAGCAGCCGCCACGGCAGGACATCTTCGAACACTGAAGCTTTCTTT. Its translation: CASSRHGRTSSNTEAFF.

This clone occurred a few times. The chain links TRBV19 to TRBJ1-2; TRBD1 is a possible D gene (6 bases). The V end was cut by 6 bases, the J end by 0 bases, with 14 bases between. The CDR3 is 15 amino acids. Germline CDR1 reads LNHDA; CDR2 reads SQIVND (reference sequence). CDR3 loop: CASRASGTSNYGYTF. The CDR3 bases are TGTGCCAGTAGGGCCTCTGGGACATCTAACTATGGCTACACCTTC.

The CDR3 sequence is CASSLLLAEEQFF. CDR3 nucleotides: TGTGCCAGCTCACTACTACTAGCGGAAGAGCAGTTCTTC. The chain carries TRBV18 and TRBJ2-1; 8 bases line up with TRBD2. V shed 4 bases, J shed 10 bases, and the junction held 6 bases outside the gene matches. Germline V gives CDR1 KGHSH, CDR2 LQKENI. The CDR3 length is 13 residues.

The genes are TRBV2 and TRBJ2-5; D not certain. CDR3 length equals 13 residues. The V and J ends lost 1 base and 3 bases respectively, with 6 bases between them. Germline V gene sequence: CDR1 SNHLY, CDR2 FYNNEI. CDR3 residues: CASSEGRKETQYF. The CDR3 DNA is TGTGCCAGCAGTGAAGGGCGGAAAGAGACCCAGTACTTC.

There are a few counts of this clone. The V call is TRBV19, the J call TRBJ2-2; TRBD2 aligns across 10 bases. This CDR3 spans 18 amino acids. CDR1 LNHDA and CDR2 SQIVND come from the germline V gene (reference sequence). V lost 7 bases, J lost 2 bases, and 13 bases stayed unmatched. The DNA for the CDR3 is TGTGCCAGTACCGCCAGGACTAGCGGTTACTCTAACACCGGGGAGCTGTTTTTT. Translated, it gives CASTARTSGYSNTGELFF.

The chain joins TRBV18 to TRBJ2-7; 7 nucleotides agree with TRBD1. In germline, CDR1 is KGHSH, CDR2 LQKENI. The CDR3 consists of 14 residues. V lost 6 bases to trimming and J lost 2 bases; unmatched junction nucleotides: 7. Here the CDR3 reads CASSIRDSTYEQYF. The CDR3 nucleotides read TGTGCCAGCTCGATCCGGGACAGTACCTACGAGCAGTACTTC.